This entry features one T cell receptor (beta chain) sequence. Its antigen remains unidentified. The sample belongs to a study of identical twins. Study-level points and caveats: Carriage of fewer insertions was seen in abundant cord blood beta clonotypes, whereas memory repertoires showed none.

TCRdb called the 5' RACE reads again in MiXCR, with one record for every CDR3 protein. The data contain 400,000 to 500,000 distinct CDR3 sequences, roughly 20% of them seen just once; the ten biggest clones take up roughly 12%. Between the trimmed V and J ends, which lost 1 base and 0 bases, there was a span of 7 bases. This CDR3 comprises 15 residues. Germline V gives CDR1 LGHNA, CDR2 YSLEER. The rearrangement links TRBV4-3 to TRBJ2-1; the D is unclear. The origin of this receptor is a man aged 45-65 years in good health. Sequenced material: naive T cells sorted from blood. CDR3 loop: CASSQASGSYNEQFF. CDR3 DNA sequence: TGCGCCAGCAGCCAAGCGTCGGGCTCCTACAATGAGCAGTTCTTC.